This T cell receptor (beta chain) was identified in a study of OX40 agonist ivuxolimab in advanced cancers. About the study as a whole: Ivuxolimab, which targeted the costimulatory receptor OX40 (CD134), was an agonistic, fully human IgG2 monoclonal antibody. Intravenous ivuxolimab was administered to patients every 2 weeks at six dose levels: 0.01, 0.1, 0.3, 1.5, 3 and 10 mg/kg. Among the roughly 52 dose-escalation patients, around 20 had hepatocellular carcinoma, around 15 melanoma, 9 renal cell carcinoma and 9 head and neck cancer. The dose-escalation cohort was almost 85% male with a mean age of about 54 years, ranging from roughly 20 to 80. Prior anti-PD-1, anti-PD-L1 or anti-CTLA-4 therapy was permitted, and checkpoint inhibitors had been received by under 50% of dose-escalation patients. Partial responses were achieved by three dose-escalation patients, of whom one had hepatocellular carcinoma and two had cutaneous melanoma. Peripheral TCRbeta sequencing was intended to test whether TCR sequence diversity was altered and clonal T-cell expansion was caused by ivuxolimab. The monotherapy dose-escalation portion (N ≈ 50 patients) of the phase I ivuxolimab trial is reported in the paper.

To sequence the TCRbeta CDR3 region, genomic DNA was isolated from the sorted cells. The immunoSEQ Assay was used for sequencing of TCRbeta CDR3 regions. Held by TCRdb, this immuneACCESS table contains in-frame sequences only and omits some clones. Under half of the omission traces to an unresolved V gene where checked; the cause of the rest is unknown. The sample includes around 80,000 clones, with roughly nine tenths observed a single time. The ten largest clones represent roughly 2.1% of the sample. This clone is a singleton in its sample. What this receptor recognizes is not known. Base qualities are not at hand, and no much larger clone is one base apart. The trial excluded patients who had a history of autoimmune disease or were on systemic immunosuppression. Peripheral blood for TCR sequencing was collected from all dose cohorts at baseline, on cycle 4 day 1, and on cycle 7 day 1. Samples came from an open-label, multicenter, first-in-human phase I dose-escalation trial of ivuxolimab. The trial enrolled adults with locally advanced or metastatic head and neck squamous cell, hepatocellular, melanoma or renal cell carcinoma. Before TCR sequencing, CD4+ T cells and CD8+ T cells were sorted from peripheral blood as separate populations.

From the cysteine through the phenylalanine, the CDR3 covers 15 amino acids. The DNA shown is the 45-base CDR3, in frame from base 1. CDR1 is given as MDHEN and CDR2 as SYDVKM, both from the germline V gene. V is cut by 4 bases and J by 2 bases, and the space between the germline ends is 9 bases. What the authors observed across the whole study: Partial responders in the 0.1-3.0 mg/kg groups had among the lowest normalized peripheral clonal expansion, especially among CD8+ T cells. Clonal expansion of both CD4+ and CD8+ blood T cells was observed from baseline to week 6 at doses 0.1 to 3.0 mg/kg. After ivuxolimab, more expanded clones were found on average in CD8+ T cells than in CD4+ T cells. Low levels of normalized T-cell clonal expansion were also seen in some patients who did not respond. Antigen specificity was not determined for the clonally expanded peripheral T cells.

The chain links TRBV28 with TRBJ2-6, with the D gene too uncertain to name. The clonotype comes from an adult with an advanced solid tumor such as melanoma, head and neck, liver or kidney cancer. The material was CD4+ or CD8+ T cells sorted from blood, obtained in a trial of the OX40 agonist ivuxolimab. At the DNA level, the sequence is TGTGCCAGCAGTTCGACGCCGACTGGGGCCAACGTCCTGACTTTC. The encoded protein is CASSSTPTGANVLTF. The CDR3, completed at both ends by the reference TRBV28 and TRBJ2-6 genes, gives the full variable domain DVKVTQSSRYLVKRTGEKVFLECVQDMDHENMFWYRQDPGLGLRLIYFSYDVKMKEKGDIPEGYSVSREKKERFSLILESASTNQTSMYLCASSSTPTGANVLTFGAGSRLTVL.